Reported below is one T cell receptor (beta chain). V was clipped by 6 bases and J by 8 bases; unmatched bases: 18. The CDR3 contains 15 residues. The germline V gene encodes CDR1 SQVTM and CDR2 ANQGSEA. This specimen comes from a study of blood T cell repertoires in COVID-19. Study-wide context: Acute and convalescent COVID-19 samples came from the United States, Italy and Spain. Nucleic acid was either cDNA or gDNA, and it came from T cells, B-cell-depleted T cells, or PBMCs.

Original processing notes: Estimated nucleated cell counts came from reference gene primer amplification. Method: immunoSEQ multiplex PCR; TCRdb's copy keeps in-frame clones and lacks some. V, J and clone size are taken as reported in that table, and D and trimming were inferred from the DNA itself. The sample holds over 70,000 clones, about 80% seen once. This clonotype was sampled from a human donor in a cohort sampled during active COVID-19. The chain carries TRBV29-1 and TRBJ1-2; TRBD1 agrees at 7 bases. Material for sequencing was peripheral blood. CDR3 protein: CSVPYLGGTDFGYTF. The CDR3 nucleotides read TGCAGCGTACCTTACTTAGGAGGGACAGATTTCGGCTACACCTTC.